This is a list of T cell receptor beta chains from one sample in a study of Ad26.COV2.S vaccination and SARS-CoV-2 variants. This table comes from immunoSEQ multiplex PCR, and its TCRdb copy is limited to in-frame clones, with some not included. The sample holds approximately 400,000 clones; approximately 84% are singletons and the top ten take around 3.3%. The source was peripheral blood, collected in a trial of Ad26.COV2.S vaccine versus placebo. These receptors came from a person between 18 and 65 years old who received the Ad26.COV2.S COVID-19 vaccine or a placebo. The CDR3 runs from the conserved cysteine through the conserved F or W. A D gene is named only where the DNA matches it firmly.

cdr3_aa d_call cdr3_length v_call
CSAQRSQETQYF NA 12 TRBV29-1
CASSESGQVRYNEQFF NA 16 TRBV10-2
CASSLQGALTYNEQFF TRBD1 16 TRBV28
CASSLRLAVAGELFF TRBD2 15 TRBV5-5
CASSRDWAYEQYF NA 13 TRBV5-4
CASSPGTGGLGGEQFF TRBD1 16 TRBV9
CASTKGQGTNSPLHF TRBD1 15 TRBV16
CSASLTGLNQPQHF NA 14 TRBV20-1
CASSQDKSETQYF NA 13 TRBV4-3
CASSQGLEAFF NA 11 TRBV4-3
CASSIRRTGEMNTEAFF TRBD1 17 TRBV19
CATSRDPGDTQYF NA 13 TRBV15
CATSMSPGQGLSSETQYF TRBD1 18 TRBV15
CATSTGTGPNQPQHF NA 15 TRBV15
CASSSGGRGLAENRRTNEQFF TRBD2 21 TRBV19
CATSDYTGSGTDTQYF NA 16 TRBV24-1
CASSLEGGGETQYF NA 14 TRBV7-6
CASSVYSNQPQHF NA 13 TRBV9
CAWSLLAISTDTQYF NA 15 TRBV30
CASSATGRNSPLHF TRBD1 14 TRBV9
CASSYSPAVGVGYTF NA 15 TRBV6-5
CATSRARGGGTSSYEQYF TRBD2 18 TRBV15
CASSYDRVNLYNEQFF TRBD1 16 TRBV6-2/TRBV6-3
CASNLGQGDSPLHF TRBD1 14 TRBV6-5
CASSPVQGVTEQYF NA 14 TRBV27
CASTQGTKGVDTQYF NA 15 TRBV11-2
CASSYTGLVEGQYF NA 14 TRBV6-2/TRBV6-3
CASSLGPRGDRAYEQYF NA 17 TRBV7-8
CASSVAEGAAAANVLTF NA 17 TRBV9
CASSRLLDRTSLNTEAFF TRBD1 18 TRBV7-9
CASSLRGNYEQYF NA 13 TRBV7-2
CASSLDGFNQPQHF NA 14 TRBV7-9
CATSRVDSTDTQYF NA 14 TRBV15
CASSPSAGGSYEQYF TRBD2 15 TRBV3-1/TRBV3-2
CASSDRGPNTQYF TRBD1 13 TRBV6-2/TRBV6-3
CASSIREAGELFF NA 13 TRBV19